The T cell receptor beta chain described here comes from a study of blood T cell repertoires in COVID-19. Study-level information: There were acute and convalescent COVID-19 samples, and they came from the United States, Italy and Spain.

This table comes from immunoSEQ multiplex PCR, and its TCRdb copy is limited to in-frame clones, with some not included. The profile covers some 130,000 clones, with more than 85% appearing a single time and over 2.5% taken by the ten largest. The CDR3 is 14 residues long. The V and J ends lost 7 bases and 1 base, in that order; junction bases with no gene match: 4. The germline gives CDR1 KGHDR, CDR2 SFDVKD. This clonotype was obtained from a man aged 55 to 70 with active or convalescent COVID-19. The V call is TRBV24-1, the J call TRBJ2-5, with 8 bases aligning to TRBD1. Material: peripheral blood. The CDR3 DNA reads TGTGCCACCAGACCAACAGGGGGCCAAGAGACCCAGTACTTC. Amino acid sequence: CATRPTGGQETQYF.